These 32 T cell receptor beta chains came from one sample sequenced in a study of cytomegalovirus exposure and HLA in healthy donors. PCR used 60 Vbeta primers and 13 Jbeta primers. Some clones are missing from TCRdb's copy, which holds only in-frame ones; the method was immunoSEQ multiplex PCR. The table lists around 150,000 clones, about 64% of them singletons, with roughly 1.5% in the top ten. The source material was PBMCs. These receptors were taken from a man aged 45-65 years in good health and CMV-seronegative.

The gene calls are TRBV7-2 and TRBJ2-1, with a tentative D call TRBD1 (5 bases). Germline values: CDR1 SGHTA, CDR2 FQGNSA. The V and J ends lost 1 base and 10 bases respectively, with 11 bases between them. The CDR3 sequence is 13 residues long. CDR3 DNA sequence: TGTGCCAGCAGCTTAGGAGCAGCAGGGGAGCAGTTCTTC. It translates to CASSLGAAGEQFF.

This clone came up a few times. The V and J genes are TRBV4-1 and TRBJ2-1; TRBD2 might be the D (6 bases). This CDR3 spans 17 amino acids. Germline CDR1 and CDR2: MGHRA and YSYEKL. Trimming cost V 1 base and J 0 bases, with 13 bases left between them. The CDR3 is CASSQGRGVSSYNEQFF. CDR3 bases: TGCGCCAGCAGCCAAGGGAGGGGCGTTAGCTCCTACAATGAGCAGTTCTTC.

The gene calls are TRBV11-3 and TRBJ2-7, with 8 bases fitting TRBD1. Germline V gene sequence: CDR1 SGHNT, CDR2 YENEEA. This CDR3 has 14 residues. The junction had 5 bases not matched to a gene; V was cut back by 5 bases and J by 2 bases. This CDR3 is CASSPGQGTYEQYF. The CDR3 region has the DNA TGTGCCAGCAGCCCAGGACAGGGAACCTACGAGCAGTACTTC. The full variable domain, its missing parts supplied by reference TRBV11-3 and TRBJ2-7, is EAGVVQSPRYKIIEKKQPVAFWCNPISGHNTLYWYLQNLGQGPELLIRYENEEAVDDSQLPKDRFSAERLKGVDSTLKIQPAELGDSAVYLCASSPGQGTYEQYFGPGTRLTVT.

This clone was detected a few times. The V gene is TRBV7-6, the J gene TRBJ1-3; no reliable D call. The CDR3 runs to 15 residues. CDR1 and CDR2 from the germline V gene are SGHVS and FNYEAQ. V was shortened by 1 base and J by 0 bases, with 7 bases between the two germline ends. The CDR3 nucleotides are TGTGCCAGCAGCTTAGAAGCCCTCTCTGGAAACACCATATATTTT. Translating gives CASSLEALSGNTIYF.

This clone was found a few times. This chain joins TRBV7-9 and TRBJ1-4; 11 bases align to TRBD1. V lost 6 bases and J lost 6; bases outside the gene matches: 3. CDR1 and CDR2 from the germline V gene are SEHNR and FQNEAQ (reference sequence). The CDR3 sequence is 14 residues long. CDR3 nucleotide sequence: TGTGCCAGCAGAACGGGACAGGGGGATGAAAAACTGTTTTTT. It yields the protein CASRTGQGDEKLFF.

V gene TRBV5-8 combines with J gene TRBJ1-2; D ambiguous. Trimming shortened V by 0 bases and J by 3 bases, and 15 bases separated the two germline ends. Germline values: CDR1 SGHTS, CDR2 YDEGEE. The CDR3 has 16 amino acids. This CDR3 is CASSLVGSLLYYGYTF. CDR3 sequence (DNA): TGTGCCAGCAGCTTGGTCGGGAGCCTTCTTTACTATGGCTACACCTTC.

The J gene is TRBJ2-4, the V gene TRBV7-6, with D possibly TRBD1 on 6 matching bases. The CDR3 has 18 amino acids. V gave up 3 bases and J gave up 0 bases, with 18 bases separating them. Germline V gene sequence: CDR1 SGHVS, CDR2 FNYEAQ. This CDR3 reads CASSLAPRQALAKNIQYF. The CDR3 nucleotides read TGTGCCAGCAGCTTGGCACCCCGACAGGCCTTAGCCAAAAACATTCAGTACTTC.

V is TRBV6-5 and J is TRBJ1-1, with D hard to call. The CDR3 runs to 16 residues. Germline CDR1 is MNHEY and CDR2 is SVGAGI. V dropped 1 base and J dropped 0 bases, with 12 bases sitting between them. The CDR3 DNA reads TGTGCCAGCAGTTACTATTCAGGTCAAATGAACACTGAAGCTTTCTTT. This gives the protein CASSYYSGQMNTEAFF.

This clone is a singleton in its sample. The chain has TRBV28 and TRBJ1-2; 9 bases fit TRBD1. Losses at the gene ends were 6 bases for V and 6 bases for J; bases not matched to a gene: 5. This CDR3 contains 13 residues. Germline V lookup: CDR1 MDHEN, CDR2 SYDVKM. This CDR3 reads CASRSTGGHGYTF. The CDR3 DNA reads TGTGCCAGCAGATCGACAGGGGGGCATGGCTACACCTTC.

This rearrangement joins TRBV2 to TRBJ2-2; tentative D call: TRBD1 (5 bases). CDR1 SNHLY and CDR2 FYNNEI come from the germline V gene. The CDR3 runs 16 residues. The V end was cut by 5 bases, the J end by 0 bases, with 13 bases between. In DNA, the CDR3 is TGTGCCAGCAGTTCCGACGACAGCTCGAACACCGGGGAGCTGTTTTTT. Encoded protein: CASSSDDSSNTGELFF.

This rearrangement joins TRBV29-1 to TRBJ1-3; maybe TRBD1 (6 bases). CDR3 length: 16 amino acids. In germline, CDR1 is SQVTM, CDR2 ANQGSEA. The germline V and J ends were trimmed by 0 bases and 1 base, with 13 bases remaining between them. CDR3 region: CSVEEAGDGSGNTIYF. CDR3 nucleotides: TGCAGCGTTGAAGAAGCAGGGGACGGGTCTGGAAACACCATATATTTT. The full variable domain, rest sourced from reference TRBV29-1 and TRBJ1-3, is SAVISQKPSRDICQRGTSLTIQCQVDSQVTMMFWYRQQPGQSLTLIATANQGSEATYESGFVIDKFPISRPNLTFSTLTVSNMSPEDSSIYLCSVEEAGDGSGNTIYFGEGSWLTVV.

The CDR3 DNA is TGTGCCAGTAGTAACGGGGACAGGGGGCTGGAGAAGGAGACCCAGTACTTC. Protein sequence: CASSNGDRGLEKETQYF. V gene TRBV19 combines with J gene TRBJ2-5, with TRBD1 identical over 12 bases. Germline values: CDR1 LNHDA, CDR2 SQIVND (reference sequence). This CDR3 region has 17 residues. V shed 4 bases and J 5 bases; nucleotides not matched to a gene: 11.

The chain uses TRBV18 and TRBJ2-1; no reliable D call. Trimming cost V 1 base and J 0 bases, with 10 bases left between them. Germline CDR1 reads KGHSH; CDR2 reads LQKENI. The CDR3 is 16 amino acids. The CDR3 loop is CASSPRGSFSYNEQFF. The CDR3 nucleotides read TGTGCCAGCTCACCACGCGGCAGCTTCTCCTACAATGAGCAGTTCTTC.

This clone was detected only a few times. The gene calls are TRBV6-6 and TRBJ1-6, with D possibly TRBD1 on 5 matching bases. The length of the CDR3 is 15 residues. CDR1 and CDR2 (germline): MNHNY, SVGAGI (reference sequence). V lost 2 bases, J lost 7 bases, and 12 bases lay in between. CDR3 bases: TGTGCCAGCAGTTACGGGTCAGGGCGCAATTCACCCCTCCACTTT. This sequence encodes CASSYGSGRNSPLHF.

The CDR3 loop is CASSLSQSSTDTQYF. CDR3 coding DNA: TGTGCCAGCAGCTTGAGTCAAAGTAGCACAGATACGCAGTATTTT. This rearrangement joins TRBV7-2 to TRBJ2-3; D is uncertain. From germline, CDR1 is SGHTA and CDR2 FQGNSA. Trimming took off 3 bases at V and 0 bases at J, with 10 bases between the two ends. This CDR3 region has 15 residues.

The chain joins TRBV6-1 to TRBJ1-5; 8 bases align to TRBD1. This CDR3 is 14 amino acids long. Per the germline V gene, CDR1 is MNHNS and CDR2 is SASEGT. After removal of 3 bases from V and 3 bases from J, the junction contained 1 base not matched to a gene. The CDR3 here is CASSEDRVNQPQHF. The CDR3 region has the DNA TGTGCCAGCAGTGAGGACAGGGTCAATCAGCCCCAGCATTTT.

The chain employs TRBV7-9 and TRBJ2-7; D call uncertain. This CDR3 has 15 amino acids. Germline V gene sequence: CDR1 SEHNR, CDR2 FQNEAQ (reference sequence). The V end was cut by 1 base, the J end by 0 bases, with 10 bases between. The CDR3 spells CASSLEGAGSYEQYF. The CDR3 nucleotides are TGTGCCAGCAGCTTAGAAGGTGCAGGCTCCTACGAGCAGTACTTC.

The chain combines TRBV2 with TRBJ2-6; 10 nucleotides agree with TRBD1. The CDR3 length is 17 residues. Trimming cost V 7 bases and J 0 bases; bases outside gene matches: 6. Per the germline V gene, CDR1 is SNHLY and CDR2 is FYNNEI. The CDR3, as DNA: TGTGCCAGCATCCGCGGGACAGGGGCCTCTGGGGCCAACGTCCTGACTTTC. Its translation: CASIRGTGASGANVLTF.

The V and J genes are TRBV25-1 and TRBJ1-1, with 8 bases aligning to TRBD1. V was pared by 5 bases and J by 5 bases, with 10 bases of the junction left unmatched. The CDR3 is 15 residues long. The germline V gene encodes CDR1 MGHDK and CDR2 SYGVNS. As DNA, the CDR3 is TGTGCCAGCAGTCCTTCCAGGGGGCTCGGGACTGAAGCTTTCTTT. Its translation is CASSPSRGLGTEAFF.

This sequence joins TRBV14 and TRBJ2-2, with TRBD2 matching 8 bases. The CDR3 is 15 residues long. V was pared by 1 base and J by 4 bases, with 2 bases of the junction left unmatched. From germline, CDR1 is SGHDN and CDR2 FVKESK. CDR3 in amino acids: CASSQVRGGTGELFF. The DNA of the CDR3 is TGTGCCAGCAGCCAAGTCCGGGGGGGCACCGGGGAGCTGTTTTTT.

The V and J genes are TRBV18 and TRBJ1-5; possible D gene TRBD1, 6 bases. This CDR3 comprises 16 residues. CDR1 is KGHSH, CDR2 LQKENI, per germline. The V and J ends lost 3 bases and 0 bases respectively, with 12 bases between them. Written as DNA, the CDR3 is TGTGCCAGCTCACCCAGACAGGCGGATAGCAATCAGCCCCAGCATTTT. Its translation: CASSPRQADSNQPQHF.

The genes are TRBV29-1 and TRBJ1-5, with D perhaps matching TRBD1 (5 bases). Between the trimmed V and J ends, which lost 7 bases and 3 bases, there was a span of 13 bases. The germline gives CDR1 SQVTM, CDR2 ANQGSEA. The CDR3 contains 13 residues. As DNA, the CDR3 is TGCAGCGCAATCGCGGGGCCCAATCAGCCCCAGCATTTT. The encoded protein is CSAIAGPNQPQHF.

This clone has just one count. The CDR3 loop is CASSPLQGGELFF. For the CDR3, the DNA is TGCGCCAGCAGCCCCCTACAGGGGGGGGAGCTGTTTTTT. The genes are TRBV5-1 and TRBJ2-2; 7 bases align to TRBD1. The CDR3 spans 13 residues. Trimming removed 4 bases from V and 8 bases from J; junction bases left unmatched: 5. Germline lookup yields CDR1 SGHRS and CDR2 YFSETQ.

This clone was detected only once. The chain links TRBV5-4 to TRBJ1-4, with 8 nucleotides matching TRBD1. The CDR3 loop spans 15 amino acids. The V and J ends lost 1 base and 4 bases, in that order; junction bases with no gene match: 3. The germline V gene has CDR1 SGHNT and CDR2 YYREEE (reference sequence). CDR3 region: CASSLRGQVNEKLFF. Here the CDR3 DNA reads TGTGCCAGCAGCTTGCGGGGACAGGTTAATGAAAAACTGTTTTTT.

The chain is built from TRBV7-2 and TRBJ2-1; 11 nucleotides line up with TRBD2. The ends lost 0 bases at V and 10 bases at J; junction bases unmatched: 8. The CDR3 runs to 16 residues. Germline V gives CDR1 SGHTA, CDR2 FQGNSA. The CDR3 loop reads CASSLAASGGRDEQFF. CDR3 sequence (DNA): TGTGCCAGCAGCTTAGCGGCTAGCGGGGGGAGGGACGAGCAGTTCTTC.

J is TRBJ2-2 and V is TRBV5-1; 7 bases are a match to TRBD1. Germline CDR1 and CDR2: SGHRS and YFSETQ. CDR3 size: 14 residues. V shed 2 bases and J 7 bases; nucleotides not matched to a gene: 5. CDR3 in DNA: TGCGCCAGCAGCTTCGACAGGGATCACGGGGAGCTGTTTTTT. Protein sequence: CASSFDRDHGELFF.

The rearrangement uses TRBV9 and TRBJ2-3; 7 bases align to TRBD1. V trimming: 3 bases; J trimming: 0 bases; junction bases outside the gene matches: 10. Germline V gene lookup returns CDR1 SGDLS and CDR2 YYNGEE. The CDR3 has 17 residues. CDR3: CASSASQGSSSTDTQYF. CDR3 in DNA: TGTGCCAGCAGCGCATCACAGGGGAGTTCTAGCACAGATACGCAGTATTTT. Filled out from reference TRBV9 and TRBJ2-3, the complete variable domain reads DSGVTQTPKHLITATGQRVTLRCSPRSGDLSVYWYQQSLDQGLQFLIQYYNGEERAKGNILERFSAQQFPDLHSELNLSSLELGDSALYFCASSASQGSSSTDTQYFGPGTRLTVL.

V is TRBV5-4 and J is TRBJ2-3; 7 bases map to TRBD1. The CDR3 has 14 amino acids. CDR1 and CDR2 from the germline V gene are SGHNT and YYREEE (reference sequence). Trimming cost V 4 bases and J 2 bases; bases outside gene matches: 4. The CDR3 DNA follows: TGTGCCAGCAGCGAGGACAGGAACACAGATACGCAGTATTTT. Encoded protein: CASSEDRNTDTQYF.

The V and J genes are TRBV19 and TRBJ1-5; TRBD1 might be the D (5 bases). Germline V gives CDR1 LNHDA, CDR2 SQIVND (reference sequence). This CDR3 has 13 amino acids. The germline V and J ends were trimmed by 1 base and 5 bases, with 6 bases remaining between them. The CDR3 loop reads CASSIAGDQPQHF. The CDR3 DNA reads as TGTGCCAGTAGTATAGCGGGGGATCAGCCCCAGCATTTT.

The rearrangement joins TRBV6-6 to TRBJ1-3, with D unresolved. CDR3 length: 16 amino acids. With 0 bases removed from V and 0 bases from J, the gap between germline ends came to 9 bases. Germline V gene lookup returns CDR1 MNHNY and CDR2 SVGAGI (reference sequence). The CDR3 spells CASSYSAGISGNTIYF. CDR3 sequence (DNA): TGTGCCAGCAGTTACTCAGCGGGCATCTCTGGAAACACCATATATTTT.

This chain's CDR3 is CASSYETTYEQYF. CDR3 in DNA: TGTGCCAGCAGTTACGAGACAACCTACGAGCAGTACTTC. The rearrangement links TRBV6-5 to TRBJ2-7, with D unclear. The length of the CDR3 is 13 residues. Trimming removed 2 bases at V and 2 bases at J, with 7 bases between. The germline V gene has CDR1 MNHEY and CDR2 SVGAGI.

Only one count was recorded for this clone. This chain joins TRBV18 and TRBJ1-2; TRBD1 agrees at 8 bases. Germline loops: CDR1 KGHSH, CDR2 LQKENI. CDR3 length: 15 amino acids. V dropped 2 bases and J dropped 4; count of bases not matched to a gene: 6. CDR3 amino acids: CASSPGQGNSYGYTF. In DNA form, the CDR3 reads TGTGCCAGCTCACCAGGACAGGGCAATAGCTATGGCTACACCTTC.